Below, one T cell receptor (beta chain) is given with its context. What it recognizes is unknown. This sample is part of a study of cytomegalovirus exposure and HLA in healthy donors. Study-wide points: There were several of the most significant clusters that appeared linked to common viral pathogens in a later analysis. Roughly uniform sequencing depth across donors was assumed, possibly incorrectly. In a later analysis, HLA-C alleles had the fewest associated TCRs, DRB1 alleles the most. No immune exposure information besides CMV serostatus was available.

The PCR had 60 Vbeta and 13 Jbeta primers. Profiled with immunoSEQ multiplex PCR; TCRdb holds only in-frame clones, not every one. This sample's clone table lists 70,000 to 100,000 clones. The CDR3 contains 14 residues. The V end was cut by 3 bases, the J end by 5 bases, with 14 bases between. Germline V gives CDR1 MDHEN, CDR2 SYDVKM. The material sequenced was PBMCs. The V and J genes are TRBV28 and TRBJ2-7; weak D call: TRBD2 (6 bases). The TCR was taken from a man aged 18 to 29 in good health and CMV-seropositive. Here the CDR3 DNA reads TGTGCCAGCAGTTTGAGGGCTAGCGTCCACGAGCAGTACTTC. This sequence encodes CASSLRASVHEQYF.